These T cell receptor beta chains were read from a single sample in a study of T cells in Graves' hyperthyroidism and ophthalmopathy. TCRdb processed the multiplex PCR reads anew with MiXCR; each CDR3 protein has one entry. The profile shows roughly 300,000 distinct CDR3 sequences, about 21% of them singletons. Input material: blood. Every receptor here comes from a woman aged 45-59 years with Graves' hyperthyroidism. The CDR3 runs from the conserved cysteine through the conserved F or W. D genes are given only for firm matches. Size values are once, few and many counts, or a class for expanded clones, and some rows have none.

abundance: many; j_gene: TRBJ2-3; v_gene: TRBV27; d_gene: -; CDR3nt: TGTGCCAGCAGTTTAGGGATTTCTCCTACAAACACAGATACGCAGTATTTT; CDR3aa: CASSLGISPTNTDTQYF
abundance: few; j_gene: TRBJ2-2; v_gene: TRBV25-1; d_gene: TRBD2; CDR3nt: TGTGCCAGCAGTGAATCTGCGGGAGGGCCCGGGGAGCTGTTTTTT; CDR3aa: CASSESAGGPGELFF
abundance: many; j_gene: TRBJ2-7; v_gene: TRBV6-1; d_gene: TRBD1; CDR3nt: TGTGCCAGCAGTGAAAGGGGACAGAGCTACGAGCAGTACTTC; CDR3aa: CASSERGQSYEQYF
abundance: many; j_gene: TRBJ2-7; v_gene: TRBV12-3/TRBV12-4; d_gene: TRBD1; CDR3nt: TGTGCCAGCAGTTGGGGTCGCTGGGGACAGGGTTACGAGCAGTACTTC; CDR3aa: CASSWGRWGQGYEQYF
abundance: many; j_gene: TRBJ2-7; v_gene: TRBV20-1; d_gene: -; CDR3nt: TGCAGTGCTAGAGTAGGACCCTACGAGCAGTACTTC; CDR3aa: CSARVGPYEQYF
abundance: -; j_gene: TRBJ1-6; v_gene: TRBV6-1; d_gene: -; CDR3nt: TGTGCCAGCAGTTACGGGGCAGGGAGTAATTCACCCCTCCACTTT; CDR3aa: CASSYGAGSNSPLHF
abundance: -; j_gene: TRBJ1-2; v_gene: TRBV10-3; d_gene: TRBD1; CDR3nt: TGTGCCATCAGGAAAGGGACAGCGACGTATATCTATGGCTACACCTTC; CDR3aa: CAIRKGTATYIYGYTF
abundance: many; j_gene: TRBJ1-6; v_gene: TRBV6-1; d_gene: -; CDR3nt: TGTGCCAGCAGCTGGTCGAGACGCCCTTCGGATTCACCCCTCCACTTT; CDR3aa: CASSWSRRPSDSPLHF
abundance: many; j_gene: TRBJ2-3; v_gene: TRBV20-1; d_gene: TRBD2; CDR3nt: TGCAGTGCTCCCGGGACTAGCGTTTCCCGCAGCACAGATACGCAGTATTTT; CDR3aa: CSAPGTSVSRSTDTQYF
abundance: -; j_gene: TRBJ1-1; v_gene: TRBV5-4; d_gene: -; CDR3nt: TGTGCCAGCATCCCGGGACCGGGGAACACTGAAGCTTTCTTT; CDR3aa: CASIPGPGNTEAFF
abundance: many; j_gene: TRBJ1-1; v_gene: TRBV28; d_gene: -; CDR3nt: TGTGCCAGCAGTCCTATAGGGGGGGCAGGCACTGAAGCTTTCTTT; CDR3aa: CASSPIGGAGTEAFF
abundance: many; j_gene: TRBJ2-7; v_gene: TRBV13; d_gene: TRBD2; CDR3nt: TGTGCCAGCAGGCATAGCGGGAGGCATAGGGAGCAGTACTTC; CDR3aa: CASRHSGRHREQYF
abundance: few; j_gene: TRBJ1-1; v_gene: TRBV30; d_gene: -; CDR3nt: TGTGCCTGGAGTCCCTCGGTGGAAGCTTTCTTT; CDR3aa: CAWSPSVEAFF
abundance: -; j_gene: TRBJ2-2; v_gene: TRBV11-2; d_gene: TRBD2; CDR3nt: TGTGCCAGCAGCTTCCAGCCCCCTAGCGGGGGACTTTTCACCGGGGAGCTGTTTTTT; CDR3aa: CASSFQPPSGGLFTGELFF
abundance: -; j_gene: TRBJ2-1; v_gene: TRBV6-1; d_gene: -; CDR3nt: TGTGCCAGCACCACGATGGGGACTGAGCAGTTCTTC; CDR3aa: CASTTMGTEQFF
abundance: many; j_gene: TRBJ2-2; v_gene: TRBV10-3; d_gene: -; CDR3nt: TGTGCCATCAGTGATGGGGGCAAGAACACCGGGGAGCTGTTTTTT; CDR3aa: CAISDGGKNTGELFF
abundance: many; j_gene: TRBJ2-3; v_gene: TRBV20-1; d_gene: -; CDR3nt: TGCAGTGCTAGATGGCCCGGTGGGGCCGGAGATACGCAGTATTTT; CDR3aa: CSARWPGGAGDTQYF